The 6 T cell receptor beta chains below were found in one sample sequenced in a study of T-cell reconstitution after alpha-beta-depleted transplantation in children. For TCRbeta, the library was prepared with unique molecular identifiers. TCRdb processed the PCR reads anew with MiXCR; each CDR3 protein has one entry. Among fewer than 1 million distinct CDR3 sequences listed, about 16% were seen once. Sample: PBMCs, mostly from graft donor cells, taken 360 days after TCRalphabeta/CD19-depleted stem cell transplant. All receptors derive from a male patient between 10 and 17 years old who had a stem cell transplant for acute lymphoblastic leukemia, so the T cells may come from the graft donor.

CDR3 nucleotides: TGTGCCAGCAGCCATGGGCTAGTGATAGCGCGCGGTGAGCAGTTCTTC. Translation: CASSHGLVIARGEQFF. The chain is built from TRBV3-1 and TRBJ2-1, with D maybe TRBD2 (5 bases). This CDR3 comprises 16 residues. Germline CDR1 LGHDT, CDR2 YNNKEL (reference sequence). V lost 3 bases and J lost 9, with 21 bases in between.

In this sample, this clonotype turned up a few times. This sequence joins TRBV7-6 and TRBJ1-1; 10 bases align to TRBD1. Germline lookup yields CDR1 SGHVS and CDR2 FNYEAQ. V was clipped by 4 bases and J by 0 bases; unmatched bases: 5. The CDR3 is 16 amino acids. The CDR3 loop is CASSSGQGVVNTEAFF. CDR3 nucleotide sequence: TGTGCCAGCAGCTCCGGACAGGGGGTGGTGAACACTGAAGCTTTCTTT.

This chain connects TRBV4-2 to TRBJ2-7; the D gene is possibly TRBD2 (6 bases). Germline V gene sequence: CDR1 LGHNA, CDR2 YNFKEQ. This CDR3 is 14 amino acids long. Trimming took off 5 bases at V and 1 base at J, with 12 bases between the two ends. The CDR3 DNA reads TGTGCCAGCAGCAAGGAGCGGGTGTCCTACGAGCAGTACTTC. It is translated as CASSKERVSYEQYF.

This clonotype turned up a few times. The V and J genes are TRBV14 and TRBJ2-1; D is perhaps TRBD2 (7 bases). This CDR3 comprises 16 residues. CDR1 SGHDN and CDR2 FVKESK come from the germline V gene. The V and J ends lost 4 bases and 9 bases respectively, with 22 bases between them. In nucleotides, the CDR3 is TGTGCCAGCAGCCTCTCGGGGGGCGGGAGAAGTGTTGAGCAGTTCTTC. Translation: CASSLSGGGRSVEQFF.

This clonotype was recorded a few times. This chain joins TRBV12-3 or TRBV12-4 and TRBJ2-1; weak D call: TRBD2 (6 bases). There are 16 residues in the CDR3. Trimming shortened V by 7 bases and J by 0 bases, and 16 bases separated the two germline ends. CDR3 nucleotide sequence: TGTGCCAGCAACCAGCGGGTCTTTGGCTCCTACAATGAGCAGTTCTTC. Translating it yields CASNQRVFGSYNEQFF.

The J gene is TRBJ2-3, the V gene TRBV11-2; 7 bases are shared with TRBD2. The CDR3 covers 19 residues. CDR1 and CDR2 from the germline V gene are SGHAT and FQNNGV. V lost 1 base to trimming and J lost 5 bases; unmatched junction nucleotides: 18. CDR3 nucleotide sequence: TGTGCCAGCAGCTTAGTGGCGCTGTGGCCTGGGCGGGAGAGAGATACGCAGTATTTT. It is translated as CASSLVALWPGRERDTQYF. The variable domain in full, completed from reference TRBV11-2 and TRBJ2-3, reads EAGVAQSPRYKIIEKRQSVAFWCNPISGHATLYWYQQILGQGPKLLIQFQNNGVVDDSQLPKDRFSAERLKGVDSTLKIQPAKLEDSAVYLCASSLVALWPGRERDTQYFGPGTRLTVL.